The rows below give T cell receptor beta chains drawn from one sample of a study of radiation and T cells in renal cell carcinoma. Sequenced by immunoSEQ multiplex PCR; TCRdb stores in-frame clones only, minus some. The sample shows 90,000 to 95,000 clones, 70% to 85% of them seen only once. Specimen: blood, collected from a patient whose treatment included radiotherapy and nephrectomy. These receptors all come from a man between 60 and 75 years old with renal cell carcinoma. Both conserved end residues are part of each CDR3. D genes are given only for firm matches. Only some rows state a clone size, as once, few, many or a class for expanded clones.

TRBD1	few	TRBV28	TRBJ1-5	CASSFGDRHNQPQHF	TGTGCCAGCAGTTTTGGGGACAGGCACAATCAGCCCCAGCATTTT
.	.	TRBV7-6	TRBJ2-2	CASSLVRGTGELFF	TGTGCCAGCAGCTTAGTCAGGGGTACCGGGGAGCTGTTTTTT
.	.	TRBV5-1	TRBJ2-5	CASSWYGREETQYF	TGCGCCAGCTCTTGGTACGGAAGGGAAGAGACCCAGTACTTC
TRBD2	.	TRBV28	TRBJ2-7	CASSFDHPSFRRESSGRPYEQYF	TGTGCCAGCAGTTTCGACCATCCAAGCTTCAGGAGAGAGTCAAGCGGGAGACCCTACGAGCAGTACTTC
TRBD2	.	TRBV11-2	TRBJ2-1	CASSLNSGGYNEQFF	TGTGCCAGCAGCTTGAACAGCGGGGGCTACAATGAGCAGTTCTTC
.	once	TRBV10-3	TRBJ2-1	CAITGDNEQFF	TGTGCCATCACAGGAGACAATGAGCAGTTCTTC
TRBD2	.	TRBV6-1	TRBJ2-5	CASKGSGGPQETQYF	TGTGCCAGCAAAGGCTCGGGAGGGCCTCAAGAGACCCAGTACTTC
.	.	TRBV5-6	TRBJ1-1	CASSLGPGLVTEAFF	TGTGCCAGCAGCTTGGGACCAGGTTTAGTCACTGAAGCTTTCTTT
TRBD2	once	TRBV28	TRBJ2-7	CASRRTSGSYEQYF	TGTGCCAGCAGAAGAACTAGCGGATCATACGAGCAGTACTTC
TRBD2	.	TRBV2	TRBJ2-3	CASSDLAGTDTQYF	TGTGCCAGCAGTGACCTAGCGGGAACAGATACGCAGTATTTT
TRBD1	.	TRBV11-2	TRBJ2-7	CASSLDGQVVGEQYF	TGTGCCAGCAGCTTAGACGGACAGGTTGTTGGGGAGCAGTACTTC
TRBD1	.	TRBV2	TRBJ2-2	CASSWGTGTNTGELFF	TGTGCCAGCAGTTGGGGGACAGGGACGAACACCGGGGAGCTGTTTTTT
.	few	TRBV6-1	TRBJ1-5	CASSIDSNRDQPQHF	TGTGCCAGCAGTATCGATTCTAACAGGGATCAGCCCCAGCATTTT
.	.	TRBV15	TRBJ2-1	CATSSLAGSSYNEQFF	TGTGCCACCAGCAGCCTTGCGGGGTCCTCCTACAATGAGCAGTTCTTC
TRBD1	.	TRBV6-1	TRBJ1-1	CASSVTGVLAFF	TGTGCCAGCAGTGTCACAGGGGTTCTAGCTTTCTTT
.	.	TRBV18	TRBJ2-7	CASSHPTRGEVYEQYF	TGTGCCAGCTCACACCCAACCAGGGGAGAAGTCTACGAGCAGTACTTC
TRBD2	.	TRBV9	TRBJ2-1	CASREGLAGDYEQFF	TGTGCCAGCAGGGAGGGACTAGCGGGAGACTATGAGCAGTTCTTC
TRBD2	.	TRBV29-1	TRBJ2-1	CSDLRGGRRDEQFF	TGCAGCGACCTGAGGGGCGGGAGAAGGGATGAGCAGTTCTTC
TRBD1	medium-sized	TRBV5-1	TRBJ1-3	CASSWTGTGSGNTIYF	TGCGCCAGCAGCTGGACAGGAACGGGCTCTGGAAACACCATATATTTT
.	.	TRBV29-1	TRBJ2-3	CSVVREVRRADTQYF	TGCAGCGTTGTTCGCGAGGTACGTCGGGCAGATACGCAGTATTTT
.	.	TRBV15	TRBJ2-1	CATSSPGLVYNEQFF	TGTGCCACCAGCAGCCCGGGACTTGTCTACAATGAGCAGTTCTTC
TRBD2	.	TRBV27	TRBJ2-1	CASSLSYWTSGSNEQFF	TGTGCCAGCAGTTTATCGTACTGGACTAGCGGGAGCAATGAGCAGTTCTTC
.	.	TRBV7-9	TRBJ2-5	CASSLAPETQYF	TGTGCCAGCAGCTTAGCGCCGGAGACCCAGTACTTC
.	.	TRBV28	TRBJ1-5	CASSGGWEPQHF	TGTGCCAGCAGCGGGGGGTGGGAGCCCCAGCATTTT
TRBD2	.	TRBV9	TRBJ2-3	CASSVEAGDTDTQYF	TGTGCCAGCAGCGTAGAGGCGGGAGACACAGATACGCAGTATTTT
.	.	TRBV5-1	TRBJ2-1	CASSNGRHNEQFF	TGCGCCAGCAGCAACGGACGGCACAATGAGCAGTTCTTC
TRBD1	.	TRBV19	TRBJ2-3	CASSTRTGQGTDTQYF	TGTGCCAGTAGTACCCGAACCGGACAGGGCACAGATACGCAGTATTTT